The text below deals with one T cell receptor beta chain. After removal of 3 bases from V and 10 bases from J, the junction contained 10 bases not matched to a gene. Germline loops: CDR1 SGHDT, CDR2 YYEEEE. CDR3 size: 14 residues. Ipilimumab, 1 mg/kg, started 14 to 28 days after autologous transplant. This table comes from immunoSEQ multiplex PCR, and its TCRdb copy is limited to in-frame clones, with some not included. The sample holds around 20,000 clones, 77% seen once. These data come from a study of ipilimumab plus nivolumab after autologous stem cell transplantation. In the study overall: Typical patient got four to six ipilimumab doses and seven to nine nivolumab doses (median).

This chain connects TRBV5-6 to TRBJ1-1, with TRBD1 matching over 9 bases. The sequencing here drew on PBMCs, taken in a trial of ipilimumab plus nivolumab as post-transplant consolidation. This TCR was sampled from a male donor with diffuse large B-cell lymphoma. CDR3 loop: CASSYYDRGVRAFF. CDR3 sequence (DNA): TGTGCCAGCAGCTACTATGACAGGGGGGTACGAGCTTTCTTT.